This T cell receptor beta chain is drawn from a study of blood T cell repertoires in COVID-19. In the study overall: Nucleic acid was either cDNA or gDNA, and it came from T cells, B-cell-depleted T cells, or PBMCs.

The CDR3 is 16 residues long. Germline values: CDR1 LNHNV, CDR2 YYDKDF (reference sequence). V shed 1 base and J shed 2 bases, with 12 bases lying between them. Profiled with immunoSEQ multiplex PCR; TCRdb holds only in-frame clones, not every one. In the table there are roughly 160,000 clones, roughly 81% of which are singletons. The J gene is TRBJ2-1, the V gene TRBV15, with D perhaps TRBD1 (6 bases). This TCR was recovered from a man aged 35 to 55 with acute or convalescent COVID-19. The sequencing input was peripheral blood. This CDR3 is CATSRGLQGPYNEQFF. The DNA for the CDR3 is TGTGCCACCAGCAGAGGGTTACAGGGACCCTACAATGAGCAGTTCTTC.